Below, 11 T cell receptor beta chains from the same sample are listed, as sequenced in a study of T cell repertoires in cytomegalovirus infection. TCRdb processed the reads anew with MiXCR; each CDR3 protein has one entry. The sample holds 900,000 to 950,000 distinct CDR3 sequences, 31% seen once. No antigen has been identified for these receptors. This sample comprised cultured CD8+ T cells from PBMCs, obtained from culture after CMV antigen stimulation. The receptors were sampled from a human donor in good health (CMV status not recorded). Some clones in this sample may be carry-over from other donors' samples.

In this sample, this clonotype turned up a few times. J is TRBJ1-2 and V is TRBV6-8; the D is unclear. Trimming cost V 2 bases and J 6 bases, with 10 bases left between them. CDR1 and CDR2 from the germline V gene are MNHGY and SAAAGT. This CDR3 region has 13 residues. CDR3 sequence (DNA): TGTGCCAGCAGTTACGGGTTTGCGGATGGCTACACCTTC. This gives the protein CASSYGFADGYTF.

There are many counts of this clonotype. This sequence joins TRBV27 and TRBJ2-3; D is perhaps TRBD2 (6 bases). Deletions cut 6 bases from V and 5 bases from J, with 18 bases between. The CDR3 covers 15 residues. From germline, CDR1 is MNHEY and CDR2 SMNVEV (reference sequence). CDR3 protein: CASSLGLAGRDTQYF. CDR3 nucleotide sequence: TGTGCCAGCAGCTTAGGTCTTGCGGGGCGAGATACGCAGTATTTT.

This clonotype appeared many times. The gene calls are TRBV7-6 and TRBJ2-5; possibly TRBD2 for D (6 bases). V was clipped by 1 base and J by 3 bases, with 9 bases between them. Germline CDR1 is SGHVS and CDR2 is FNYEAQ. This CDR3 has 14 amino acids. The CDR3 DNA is TGTGCCAGCAGCTTAGAATGGGGGGAAGAGACCCAGTACTTC. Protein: CASSLEWGEETQYF.

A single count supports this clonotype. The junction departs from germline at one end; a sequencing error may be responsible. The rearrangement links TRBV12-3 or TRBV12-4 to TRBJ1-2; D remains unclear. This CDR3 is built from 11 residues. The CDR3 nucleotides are TGTGCCGGCAGCGGGATCTATGGCTACACCTTC. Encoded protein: CAGSGIYGYTF.

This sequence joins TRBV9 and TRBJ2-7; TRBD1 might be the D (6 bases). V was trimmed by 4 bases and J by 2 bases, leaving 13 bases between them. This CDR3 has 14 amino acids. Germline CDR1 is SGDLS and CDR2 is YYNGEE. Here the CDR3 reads CASSPLDSTYEQYV. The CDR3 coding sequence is TGTGCCAGCAGCCCCCTGGACAGTACCTACGAGCAGTACGTC.

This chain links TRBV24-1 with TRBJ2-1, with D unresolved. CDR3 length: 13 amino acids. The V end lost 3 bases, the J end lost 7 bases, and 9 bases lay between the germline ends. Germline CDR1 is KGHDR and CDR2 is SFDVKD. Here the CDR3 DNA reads TGTGCCACCAGTGATGCCAATTTTAATGAGCAGTTCTTC. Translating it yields CATSDANFNEQFF.

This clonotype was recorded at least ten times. CDR3 protein: CASSASWNQPQHF. The CDR3, as DNA: TGTGCCAGCAGTGCCTCTTGGAATCAGCCCCAGCATTTT. This chain joins TRBV12-3 or TRBV12-4 and TRBJ1-5; D is unclear. Trimming took 5 bases from V and 4 from J, leaving 9 bases between them. This CDR3 region has 13 residues.

The CDR3 region has the DNA TGTGCCAGTAGTATGGGAGGGGGATCAACCTACGAGCAGTACTTC. Translation gives CASSMGGGSTYEQYF. The chain joins TRBV19 to TRBJ2-7; D might be TRBD2 (7 bases). V gave up 3 bases and J gave up 2 bases, with 14 bases separating them. The CDR3 is 15 residues long. Germline V gene sequence: CDR1 LNHDA, CDR2 SQIVND (reference sequence).

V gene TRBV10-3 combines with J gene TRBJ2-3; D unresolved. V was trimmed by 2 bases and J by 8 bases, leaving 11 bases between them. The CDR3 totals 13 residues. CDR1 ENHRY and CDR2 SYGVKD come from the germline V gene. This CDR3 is CAISEEGKFTQYF. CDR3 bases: TGTGCCATCAGTGAGGAAGGCAAGTTTACGCAGTATTTT.

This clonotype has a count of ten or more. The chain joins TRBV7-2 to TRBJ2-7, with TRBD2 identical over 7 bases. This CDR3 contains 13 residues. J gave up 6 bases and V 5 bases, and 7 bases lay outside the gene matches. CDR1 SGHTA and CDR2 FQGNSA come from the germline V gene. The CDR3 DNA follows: TGTGCCAGCAGCCTATGGGCGGGGGTCGAGCAGTACTTC. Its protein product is CASSLWAGVEQYF.

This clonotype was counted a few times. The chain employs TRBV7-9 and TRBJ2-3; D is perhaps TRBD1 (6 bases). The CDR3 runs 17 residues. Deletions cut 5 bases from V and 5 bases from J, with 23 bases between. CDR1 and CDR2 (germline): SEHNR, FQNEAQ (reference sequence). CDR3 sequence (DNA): TGTGCCAGCAGCCCTAGATTGGGTCTACAGGGTAGAGATACGCAGTATTTT. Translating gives CASSPRLGLQGRDTQYF. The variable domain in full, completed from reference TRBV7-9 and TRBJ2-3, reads DTGVSQNPRHKITKRGQNVTFRCDPISEHNRLYWYRQTLGQGPEFLTYFQNEAQLEKSRLLSDRFSAERPKGSFSTLEIQRTEQGDSAMYLCASSPRLGLQGRDTQYFGPGTRLTVL.